This T cell receptor (beta chain) originates from a study of vaccination effects on CD4 cells after COVID-19. Generated by immunoSEQ multiplex PCR, the TCRdb table keeps only in-frame clones and is missing some. The sample has about 28,000 clones, 65% to 80% seen once. The germline V gene has CDR1 MNHEY and CDR2 SVGAGI. The CDR3 is made up of 16 amino acids. Trimming took 1 base from V and 8 from J, leaving 20 bases between them. Findings and caveats of the study: Early timepoints after infection were absent, and convalescent patients were few in the study.

With regard to this clone: Its antigen is as yet unknown.

Pools of viral peptides were used by the ViraFEST assay to expand antigen-specific CD4+ T cells ahead of sequencing. CD4+ T cells were isolated after 10 days of culture. Two doses of either BNT162b2 or mRNA-1273 were given to each participant. Vaccinated participants had no history of SARS-CoV-2 infection and tested negative for nucleocapsid antibodies. Replacing half the medium with IL-2 medium was done on days 3 and 7. The starting material was CD4+ T cells from PBMCs cultured with HCoV-NL63 spike peptides, obtained after COVID-19 vaccination. This receptor was identified in a human donor who received a COVID-19 vaccine. V gene TRBV6-5 combines with J gene TRBJ1-1, with D possibly being TRBD1 (5 bases). The DNA of the CDR3 is TGTGCCAGCAGTTACTTACCGGGAGGCGCGGGGCCCGAAGCTTTCTTT. This encodes CASSYLPGGAGPEAFF.